A selection of T cell receptor beta chains follows, all from one sample in a study of T cell responses to AZD1222 COVID-19 vaccine. Data came from immunoSEQ multiplex PCR; TCRdb stores just in-frame clones and leaves some out. This sample yields about 78,000 clones, of which about 82% are seen a single time; approximately 2.8% belongs to the top ten. Material: peripheral blood, obtained on day 0 of AZD1222 vaccination. The receptors originated from an adult in good health. CDR3s include the opening cysteine and the closing phenylalanine or tryptophan. Each record gives: clone size, J gene, V gene, D gene, CDR3 DNA, CDR3 protein. A D gene is named only where the DNA matches it firmly. The size entry is marked missing in some rows and otherwise reads once, few, many or a size class.

size: -; J: TRBJ1-1; V: TRBV7-2; D: TRBD1; DNA: TGTGCCAGCAGCCACACTGGACAGGGTGGCACTGAAGCTTTCTTT; CDR3: CASSHTGQGGTEAFF
size: few; J: TRBJ2-1; V: TRBV2; D: -; DNA: TGTGCCAGCGGGGCGGGGTTTTCCCCTTACAATGAGCAGTTCTTC; CDR3: CASGAGFSPYNEQFF
size: -; J: TRBJ1-1; V: TRBV4-3; D: TRBD1; DNA: TGCGCCAGCAGCCGCACGACAGGGGGTGAAGCTTTCTTT; CDR3: CASSRTTGGEAFF
size: -; J: TRBJ2-7; V: TRBV14; D: -; DNA: TGTGCCAGCAGCCAAGTCCACGAGCAGTACTTC; CDR3: CASSQVHEQYF
size: -; J: TRBJ1-5; V: TRBV7-2; D: -; DNA: TGTGCCAGCAGCTACCAAGGCAATCAGCCCCAGCATTTT; CDR3: CASSYQGNQPQHF
size: -; J: TRBJ1-5; V: TRBV12-3/TRBV12-4; D: -; DNA: TGTGCCAGCACGGGGGCAGCTCATCAGCCCCAGCATTTT; CDR3: CASTGAAHQPQHF
size: -; J: TRBJ2-3; V: TRBV20-1; D: TRBD2; DNA: TGCAGTGCTAGTGAGACTAGCGGGGGGCAGTATTTT; CDR3: CSASETSGGQYF
size: -; J: TRBJ1-2; V: TRBV5-4; D: -; DNA: TGTGCCAGCAGCTGGGATCGTAACTATGGCTACACCTTC; CDR3: CASSWDRNYGYTF
size: -; J: TRBJ1-2; V: TRBV19; D: -; DNA: TGTGCCAGTAGCAAACCTTACAGGGATCTTGGCTACACCTTC; CDR3: CASSKPYRDLGYTF
size: -; J: TRBJ2-7; V: TRBV3-1/TRBV3-2; D: -; DNA: TGTGCCAGCAGCCAAGGGTTAGCGAGCTACGAGCAGTACTTC; CDR3: CASSQGLASYEQYF
size: -; J: TRBJ2-7; V: TRBV6-5; D: TRBD1; DNA: TGTGCCAGCAGCCCCGGACAGGGAAGCTCCTACGAGCAGTACTTC; CDR3: CASSPGQGSSYEQYF
size: -; J: TRBJ1-3; V: TRBV5-5; D: -; DNA: TGTGCCAGCAGCTTGTTGGCGGCAGGGTTGGCAACCTCTGGAAACACCATATATTTT; CDR3: CASSLLAAGLATSGNTIYF
size: -; J: TRBJ1-1; V: TRBV7-3; D: -; DNA: TGTGCCAGCAGCTTACAAGATAACACTGAAGCTTTCTTT; CDR3: CASSLQDNTEAFF
size: -; J: TRBJ2-2; V: TRBV6-2/TRBV6-3; D: TRBD2; DNA: TGTGCCAGCAGTTACTGGTTTGGGACTAAAAACACCGGGGAGCTGTTTTTT; CDR3: CASSYWFGTKNTGELFF
size: -; J: TRBJ2-7; V: TRBV18; D: TRBD1; DNA: TGTGCCAGCTCATCAAACCGGGACAGGGCCCTGGAGCAGTACTTC; CDR3: CASSSNRDRALEQYF
size: few; J: TRBJ2-3; V: TRBV6-4; D: -; DNA: TGTGCCAGCAGTGACCTCGAGATGTGGAGGTGGTGTCCTGCAGATACGCAGTATTTT; CDR3: CASSDLEMWRWCPADTQYF
size: -; J: TRBJ2-5; V: TRBV2; D: TRBD2; DNA: TGTGCCAGCAGTTCAGGACTAGCGGGGGGGCAAGAGACCCAGTACTTC; CDR3: CASSSGLAGGQETQYF
size: -; J: TRBJ2-1; V: TRBV11-2; D: -; DNA: TGTGCCAGCAGCTTTATAATCAGCGAGCAGTTCTTC; CDR3: CASSFIISEQFF
size: few; J: TRBJ1-1; V: TRBV27; D: -; DNA: TGTGCCAGCAGGCGGGGTGCTGAAGCTTTCTTT; CDR3: CASRRGAEAFF
size: -; J: TRBJ2-2; V: TRBV4-1; D: TRBD1; DNA: TGCGCCAGCAGACTGGGACAGGGTAGGGCCGGGGAGCTGTTTTTT; CDR3: CASRLGQGRAGELFF
size: -; J: TRBJ1-5; V: TRBV12-5; D: -; DNA: TGTGCTAGTGGTACGGACCGGCACAGTTATAGCAATCAGCCCCAGCATTTT; CDR3: CASGTDRHSYSNQPQHF
size: -; J: TRBJ1-6; V: TRBV4-3; D: -; DNA: TGCGCCAGCAGCGCGTCACAAGGTTCACCCCTCCACTTT; CDR3: CASSASQGSPLHF
size: once; J: TRBJ2-5; V: TRBV19; D: TRBD2; DNA: TGTGCCAGTAGTCGTAGCGGGAGGATCGAAGAGACCCAGTACTTC; CDR3: CASSRSGRIEETQYF
size: -; J: TRBJ2-2; V: TRBV12-3/TRBV12-4; D: -; DNA: TGTGCCAGCACCTTGACCGGGGAGCTGTTTTTT; CDR3: CASTLTGELFF
size: -; J: TRBJ1-5; V: TRBV20-1; D: -; DNA: TGCAGTGCTAGTATGGGGTCCGGGGCCCTCAATCAGCCCCAGCATTTT; CDR3: CSASMGSGALNQPQHF
size: few; J: TRBJ1-5; V: TRBV12-3/TRBV12-4; D: -; DNA: TGTGCCAGCAGTTTGGGGGACAAGCCCCAGCATTTT; CDR3: CASSLGDKPQHF
size: -; J: TRBJ1-5; V: TRBV7-2; D: TRBD1; DNA: TGTGCCAGCAGCTTGACAGGGATTAGCAATCAGCCCCAGCATTTT; CDR3: CASSLTGISNQPQHF
size: -; J: TRBJ1-2; V: TRBV5-6; D: TRBD1; DNA: TGTGCCAGCAGCCAGGGACAGGGTCGTGGCTACACCTTC; CDR3: CASSQGQGRGYTF
size: -; J: TRBJ2-3; V: TRBV2; D: -; DNA: TGTGCCGCCCGCGGGACTGGGCTCGTCATCGGCACAGATACGCAGTATTTT; CDR3: CAARGTGLVIGTDTQYF
size: -; J: TRBJ2-1; V: TRBV11-1; D: -; DNA: TGTGCCAGCAGCCCTGGGGGCGGGGCCTACAATGAGCAGTTCTTC; CDR3: CASSPGGGAYNEQFF
size: -; J: TRBJ1-2; V: TRBV7-9; D: -; DNA: TGTGCCAGCAGCCTGCCGGTGGGGTTCCCCATATACACCTTC; CDR3: CASSLPVGFPIYTF
size: -; J: TRBJ2-2; V: TRBV9; D: -; DNA: TGTGCCAGCAGCGTACGGGTTTACACCGGGGAGCTGTTTTTT; CDR3: CASSVRVYTGELFF
size: -; J: TRBJ1-1; V: TRBV7-9; D: -; DNA: TGTGCCAGCAGCCTGGGGACTTTCATGGTGAACACTGAAGCTTTCTTT; CDR3: CASSLGTFMVNTEAFF
size: -; J: TRBJ1-2; V: TRBV9; D: -; DNA: TGTGCCAGCAGCGCTACAGGGACCTCGAACTATGGCTACACCTTC; CDR3: CASSATGTSNYGYTF
size: -; J: TRBJ2-1; V: TRBV3-1/TRBV3-2; D: TRBD2; DNA: TGTGCCAGCAGCCAAACGGGGGGTAGCGGGAGGAGAACCTACAATGAGCAGTTCTTC; CDR3: CASSQTGGSGRRTYNEQFF
size: -; J: TRBJ1-2; V: TRBV19; D: TRBD1; DNA: TGTGCCAGTAGTATACGGCAGGGGGACGGCTACACCTTC; CDR3: CASSIRQGDGYTF
size: -; J: TRBJ1-1; V: TRBV19; D: -; DNA: TGTGCCAGTAGTATAAGCTGGAACACTGAAGCTTTCTTT; CDR3: CASSISWNTEAFF
size: -; J: TRBJ2-1; V: TRBV6-2/TRBV6-3; D: TRBD2; DNA: TGTGCCAGCAGTTCCCTTAGTGAGGGAGGGCCGAGGGGCAATGAGCAGTTCTTC; CDR3: CASSSLSEGGPRGNEQFF
size: -; J: TRBJ1-2; V: TRBV18; D: -; DNA: TGTGCCAGCTCACCATCGCCTAACTATGGCTACACCTTC; CDR3: CASSPSPNYGYTF
size: -; J: TRBJ2-5; V: TRBV4-1; D: TRBD2; DNA: TGCGCCAGCAGCCAAGGGGTTAGCGGGAACCAAGAGACCCAGTACTTC; CDR3: CASSQGVSGNQETQYF
size: -; J: TRBJ1-1; V: TRBV7-9; D: TRBD1; DNA: TGTGCCAGCAGCTCAGGGGGCTTGAGCACTGAAGCTTTCTTT; CDR3: CASSSGGLSTEAFF
size: -; J: TRBJ2-2; V: TRBV29-1; D: -; DNA: TGCAGCGTTGGTAGGGGGACGAACACCGGGGAGCTGTTTTTT; CDR3: CSVGRGTNTGELFF
size: -; J: TRBJ1-1; V: TRBV5-1; D: -; DNA: TGCGCCAGCAGCTTGGGGGTGGACACTGAAGCTTTCTTT; CDR3: CASSLGVDTEAFF
size: once; J: TRBJ2-7; V: TRBV5-1; D: -; DNA: TGCGCCAGCAGCTTGTTCAGGGAATCCTCCTACGAGCAGTACTTC; CDR3: CASSLFRESSYEQYF
size: -; J: TRBJ2-7; V: TRBV29-1; D: -; DNA: TGCAGCCTTCGCGTGGGTGGGGGCCACGAGCAGTACTTC; CDR3: CSLRVGGGHEQYF
size: few; J: TRBJ2-1; V: TRBV6-2/TRBV6-3; D: TRBD1; DNA: TGTGCCAGCAGTTCCCCTCAGGGGGCGGGGAAGTACAATGAGCAGTTCTTC; CDR3: CASSSPQGAGKYNEQFF
size: once; J: TRBJ2-7; V: TRBV10-1; D: TRBD2; DNA: TGCGCCAGCAGCGAAGCCGGGGGGAGCTACGAGCAGTACTTC; CDR3: CASSEAGGSYEQYF
size: -; J: TRBJ1-3; V: TRBV3-1/TRBV3-2; D: TRBD1; DNA: TGTGCCAGCAGCCCCCTGGACAGGGGAAACACCATATATTTT; CDR3: CASSPLDRGNTIYF
size: -; J: TRBJ1-2; V: TRBV20-1; D: TRBD1; DNA: TGCAGTGCTAGTCCCGGGACAGGGTGGCAGGGTGGCTACACCTTC; CDR3: CSASPGTGWQGGYTF
size: few; J: TRBJ1-1; V: TRBV7-9; D: -; DNA: TGTGCCAGCAGGCTGAACAGGGACACTGAAGCTTTCTTT; CDR3: CASRLNRDTEAFF
size: -; J: TRBJ1-3; V: TRBV27; D: TRBD1; DNA: TGTGCCAGCACCTTCCCGGCGGGGACAGGGACTGGAAACACCATATATTTT; CDR3: CASTFPAGTGTGNTIYF
size: few; J: TRBJ1-4; V: TRBV4-3; D: -; DNA: TGCGCCAGCAGCCAAGATCGAGGGGGGATGGAAAAACTGTTTTTT; CDR3: CASSQDRGGMEKLFF
size: few; J: TRBJ1-3; V: TRBV7-6; D: -; DNA: TGTGCCAGCAGCCGCTACAACCAGACCATATATTTT; CDR3: CASSRYNQTIYF
size: -; J: TRBJ2-5; V: TRBV29-1; D: -; DNA: TGCAGCGTTGAAACTCCAGACGGAGAGACCCAGTACTTC; CDR3: CSVETPDGETQYF